These T cell receptor beta chains were read from a single sample in a study of T-cell memory formation after mild COVID-19. A single record per CDR3 protein comes from TCRdb applying MiXCR to the 5' RACE reads. The data contain 35,000 to 50,000 distinct CDR3 sequences, about 6.7% of them singletons. The sequenced material came from PBMCs or a T cell subset sorted from them (not recorded which). The receptors shown here come from an adult who had mild COVID-19 (a few samples of this study predate the infection). Cell type and time point are not known. Both conserved end residues are part of each CDR3. Each record gives: J gene, clone size, V gene, CDR3 protein. Expanded clones get a size class; other rows say once, few or many, or leave the size out.

TRBJ2-2,few,TRBV5-4,CATGAGELFF
TRBJ1-1,.,TRBV24-1,CATSPGQGAAFF
TRBJ2-7,many,TRBV7-9,CASDTGNNYEQYF
TRBJ2-3,.,TRBV7-2,CASSYARPGLYF
TRBJ1-2,few,TRBV12-3/TRBV12-4,CASSSRGRDSGYTF
TRBJ2-2,.,TRBV4-3,CASSHETGGASGELFF
TRBJ2-1,few,TRBV3-1,CASSQSALGDEQFF
TRBJ1-2,few,TRBV12-3/TRBV12-4,CASRIGTRDAYGYTF
TRBJ1-5,many,TRBV25-1,CASSDDRTGGQPQHF
TRBJ2-5,.,TRBV4-2,CASSPGLAEETQYF
TRBJ1-5,many,TRBV12-3/TRBV12-4,CASSLGYDQPQHF
TRBJ2-7,few,TRBV20-1,CSAKPAGVIEQYF
TRBJ2-3,few,TRBV2,CASKRQGGTDTQYF
TRBJ1-6,many,TRBV5-1,CASSAAQGSNSPLHF
TRBJ2-7,.,TRBV7-2,CASSLGPGISYEQYF
TRBJ2-1,many,TRBV2,CASSATSGLEQFF
TRBJ2-5,many,TRBV7-2,CASSLAAGDGETQYF
TRBJ2-1,.,TRBV5-1,CASSLSGGPSYNEQFF
TRBJ2-7,many,TRBV5-1,CASSRTGYEQYF
TRBJ2-1,many,TRBV29-1,CSVGEQFF
TRBJ1-1,many,TRBV6-5,CASRTTGGTEAFF
TRBJ1-3,few,TRBV12-3/TRBV12-4,CASSLRHATIYF
TRBJ1-3,.,TRBV5-1,CASSLVGLTSGNTIYF
TRBJ1-1,many,TRBV20-1,CSASRQNTEAFF
TRBJ2-5,medium-sized,TRBV29-1,CSGFGAEETQYF
TRBJ2-3,many,TRBV5-1,CASSFRGHSTDTQYF
TRBJ1-2,.,TRBV29-1,CSSWNPGLSGYTF
TRBJ2-7,many,TRBV12-3/TRBV12-4,CASSRQGQTWSEQYF
TRBJ1-6,few,TRBV2,CASSRTGNSPLHF
TRBJ2-2,many,TRBV2,CASSWSNTGELFF
TRBJ1-2,.,TRBV4-1,CASGEVWGAPGYTF
TRBJ1-1,few,TRBV6-2/TRBV6-3,CATHLGGTRSTEAFF
TRBJ1-2,.,TRBV5-5,CASSSGQGVGGYTF
TRBJ2-1,few,TRBV6-5,CASSDRGHPNEQFF
TRBJ1-1,many,TRBV12-3/TRBV12-4,CASSYTATEAFF
TRBJ2-1,many,TRBV29-1,CSVETGPYNEQFF
TRBJ2-7,.,TRBV11-2,CASSLRTGGFPRSPYEQYF
TRBJ1-2,many,TRBV5-1,CASSLDRVYGYTF
TRBJ2-7,.,TRBV18,CASSPPMGQADEQYF
TRBJ2-7,many,TRBV20-1,CSARAGGNSYEQYF
TRBJ1-2,many,TRBV27,CASSLGGHGYTF
TRBJ1-3,many,TRBV12-3/TRBV12-4,CASSLPGSGNTIYF
TRBJ2-1,many,TRBV5-1,CASRSGTDKVEQFF
TRBJ1-3,.,TRBV3-1,CASSHSGTGLSGNTIYF
TRBJ1-4,.,TRBV20-1,CSARRQGRGNEKLFF
TRBJ1-4,few,TRBV12-3/TRBV12-4,CASSSRDDGEKLFF
TRBJ2-5,few,TRBV24-1,CATSDPVLAGQETQYF
TRBJ2-7,few,TRBV18,CASSPRGQGGNEQYF
TRBJ1-5,few,TRBV25-1,CASAGTGPNQPQHF
TRBJ2-1,many,TRBV27,CASRKTGGNEQFF
TRBJ2-7,few,TRBV6-2/TRBV6-3,CASSYSRLDNTYEQYF
TRBJ2-1,few,TRBV25-1,CASSDGSGLYNEQFF
TRBJ2-3,many,TRBV21-1,CASSKVLRDSTNRTDTQYF
TRBJ1-6,many,TRBV7-8,CASSLVGAWGDSPLHF
TRBJ2-1,many,TRBV9,CASSVLLSSYNEQFF
TRBJ1-5,few,TRBV20-1,CSARNTASGPQHF
TRBJ2-1,many,TRBV12-3/TRBV12-4,CASSLRQGSYNEQFF
TRBJ2-7,many,TRBV6-1,CASSSGPPASYEQYF
TRBJ2-1,many,TRBV5-1,CASSLGLSGNNEQFF